The 23 T cell receptor beta chains in this list originate from one sample, sequenced in a study of T-cell memory formation after mild COVID-19. TCRdb itself ran the 5' RACE reads through MiXCR, one entry per CDR3 protein. The repertoire includes more than 350,000 distinct CDR3 sequences, roughly 20% of them detected once, and approximately 12% sits in the top ten. The material sequenced was PBMCs or a T cell subset sorted from them (not recorded which). These receptor sequences come from an adult woman who had mild COVID-19 (a few samples of this study predate the infection). Cell type and time point are not known.

This clonotype was observed a handful of times. The chain is built from TRBV4-3 and TRBJ2-1; D is possibly TRBD1 (6 bases). Germline V lookup: CDR1 LGHNA, CDR2 YSLEER. This CDR3 is 16 amino acids long. The V end lost 2 bases, the J end lost 8 bases, and 19 bases lay between the germline ends. The CDR3 reads CASSQRETNRGYEQFF. CDR3 coding DNA: TGCGCCAGCAGCCAAAGGGAGACGAATAGGGGGTATGAGCAGTTCTTC.

The chain combines TRBV12-3 or TRBV12-4 with TRBJ1-1; D gene uncertain. This CDR3 has 12 residues. V was clipped by 6 bases and J by 2 bases, with 7 bases between them. CDR3 loop: CASRGPNTEAFF. The CDR3 nucleotides are TGTGCCAGCAGAGGGCCAAACACTGAAGCTTTCTTT.

With regard to this clonotype: One end of the junction varies from germline; a read error may be responsible. The chain recombines TRBV7-2 with TRBJ2-1, with a tentative D call TRBD2 (6 bases). Germline assignment: CDR1 SGHTA and CDR2 FQGNSA. This CDR3 has 17 residues. The chain's CDR3 is CASSYRSGTPSYTEQFF. The CDR3 DNA sequence: TGTGCCAGCAGCTACCGTTCTGGGACTCCATCCTACACTGAGCAGTTCTTC.

J is TRBJ2-3 and V is TRBV5-6; the D is unclear. V lost 4 bases, J lost 6 bases, and 9 bases lay in between. The CDR3 sequence is 12 residues long. Germline V gives CDR1 SGHDT, CDR2 YYEEEE. This chain's CDR3 is CASSRWNDTQYF. In DNA form, the CDR3 reads TGTGCCAGCAGCCGGTGGAATGATACGCAGTATTTT. Full variable domain (remainder filled in from reference TRBV5-6 and TRBJ2-3): DAGVTQSPTHLIKTRGQQVTLRCSPKSGHDTVSWYQQALGQGPQFIFQYYEEEERQRGNFPDRFSGHQFPNYSSELNVNALLLGDSALYLCASSRWNDTQYFGPGTRLTVL.

The table lists this clonotype with a few counts. The V call is TRBV5-1, the J call TRBJ1-4, with 10 nucleotides matching TRBD1. This CDR3 has 16 residues. Germline V gene data show CDR1 as SGHRS and CDR2 as YFSETQ. The junction had 10 bases not matched to a gene; V was cut back by 3 bases and J by 8 bases. The CDR3 loop reads CASSWGQGISGEKLFF. The CDR3 DNA reads TGCGCCAGCAGCTGGGGACAGGGGATAAGTGGAGAAAAACTGTTTTTT.

The V gene is TRBV7-9, the J gene TRBJ2-1; 10 bases match TRBD1. Germline V CDR1 and CDR2: SEHNR, FQNEAQ (reference sequence). Losses at the gene ends were 5 bases for V and 2 bases for J; bases not matched to a gene: 3. The CDR3 spans 15 residues. Written as DNA, the CDR3 is TGTGCCAGCAGCCGACAGGGGGCGGCCTACAATGAGCAGTTCTTC. It translates to CASSRQGAAYNEQFF.

A few counts support this clonotype. The chain couples TRBV18 to TRBJ2-5; maybe TRBD1 (5 bases). Trimming shortened V by 2 bases and J by 4 bases, and 14 bases separated the two germline ends. CDR3 length: 15 residues. CDR1 KGHSH and CDR2 LQKENI come from the germline V gene. CDR3 region: CASSPSQGWPETQYF. The CDR3 nucleotides are TGTGCCAGCTCACCATCGCAGGGATGGCCAGAGACCCAGTACTTC.

The rearrangement links TRBV13 to TRBJ2-3; TRBD2 is a possible D gene (7 bases). Trimming took 4 bases from V and 2 from J, leaving 16 bases between them. The CDR3 has 16 amino acids. Germline CDR1 is PRHDT and CDR2 is FYEKMQ (reference sequence). CDR3 protein: CASSSTAAGATDTQYF. The CDR3 nucleotides read TGTGCCAGCAGCTCAACGGCGGCGGGGGCCACAGATACGCAGTATTTT. Together with reference TRBV13 and TRBJ2-3, the CDR3 gives the full variable domain: AAGVIQSPRHLIKEKRETATLKCYPIPRHDTVYWYQQGPGQDPQFLISFYEKMQSDKGSIPDRFSAQQFSDYHSELNMSSLELGDSALYFCASSSTAAGATDTQYFGPGTRLTVL.

The chain links TRBV7-2 to TRBJ1-1; no clear D gene. CDR1 is SGHTA and CDR2 is FQGNSA in the germline V gene. Trimming left V 5 bases short and J 3 bases short, with 16 bases between. The CDR3 runs to 15 residues. The CDR3 DNA follows: TGTGCCAGCAGCCGGACTTCTCTATCGTACACTGAAGCTTTCTTT. It is translated as CASSRTSLSYTEAFF. Drawing the rest from reference TRBV7-2 and TRBJ1-1, the complete variable domain is GAGVSQSPSNKVTEKGKDVELRCDPISGHTALYWYRQSLGQGLEFLIYFQGNSAPDKSGLPSDRFSAERTGGSVSTLTIQRTQQEDSAVYLCASSRTSLSYTEAFFGQGTRLTVV.

V gene TRBV5-1 combines with J gene TRBJ2-7; D may correspond to TRBD1 or TRBD2 (5 bases each). The germline CDR1 and CDR2 sequences are SGHRS and YFSETQ. V lost 4 bases, J lost 3 bases, and 14 bases lay in between. The CDR3 has 14 residues. The CDR3 nucleotides read TGCGCCAGCAGCACCCCGGGACCTTTCTACGAGCAGTACTTC. Encoded protein: CASSTPGPFYEQYF.

The genes are TRBV7-3 and TRBJ2-5; D is possibly TRBD1 or TRBD2 (6 bases each). There are 17 residues in the CDR3. V lost 2 bases to trimming and J lost 1 base, with 17 bases between them. In germline, CDR1 is SGHTA, CDR2 FQGTGA. CDR3: CASSLGGAGFSQETQYF. CDR3 nucleotide sequence: TGTGCCAGCAGCTTAGGGGGCGCGGGGTTCTCCCAAGAGACCCAGTACTTC.

This clonotype was detected many times. The chain has TRBV7-6 and TRBJ1-1; 8 bases align to TRBD1. The CDR3 is made up of 14 amino acids. Germline V gives CDR1 SGHVS, CDR2 FNYEAQ. V was pared by 0 bases and J by 5 bases, with 2 bases of the junction left unmatched. This chain's CDR3 is CASSLATGGTEAFF. CDR3 bases: TGTGCCAGCAGCTTAGCCACAGGGGGGACTGAAGCTTTCTTT.

The chain joins TRBV9 to TRBJ1-1, with a tentative D call TRBD1 (6 bases). This CDR3 is 15 amino acids long. Trimming pared 4 bases from V and 1 base from J, leaving 14 bases between. The germline V gene encodes CDR1 SGDLS and CDR2 YYNGEE. As DNA, the CDR3 is TGTGCCAGCAGCCCGGACGGGGGCAGGAACACTGAAGCTTTCTTT. This sequence encodes CASSPDGGRNTEAFF.

This clonotype came up a few times. The rearrangement joins TRBV25-1 to TRBJ2-3; no clear D gene. This CDR3 has 15 residues. The germline V gene encodes CDR1 MGHDK and CDR2 SYGVNS. V was cut by 3 bases and J by 2 bases, with 12 bases left in between. The CDR3 region is CASSEKGPTTDTQYF. For the CDR3, the DNA is TGTGCCAGCAGTGAGAAGGGTCCAACCACAGATACGCAGTATTTT.

This rearrangement joins TRBV7-2 to TRBJ2-1; TRBD2 aligns across 15 bases. CDR3 length equals 16 residues. Trimming at V came to 4 bases and at J to 8 bases, leaving 6 bases not matched to a gene. Germline V gene lookup returns CDR1 SGHTA and CDR2 FQGNSA. CDR3 protein: CASSSRTSGRAYEQFF. The CDR3 DNA reads as TGTGCCAGCAGCTCAAGGACTAGCGGGAGGGCCTATGAGCAGTTCTTC.

This clonotype was counted between two and nine times. This chain links TRBV5-1 with TRBJ2-3, with 7 nucleotides matching TRBD1. The V gene end was trimmed by 2 bases and the J gene end by 1 base; junction bases not matched to a gene: 4. CDR1 is SGHRS, CDR2 YFSETQ, per germline. The CDR3 totals 15 residues. CDR3 DNA sequence: TGCGCCAGCAGCTTCCACAGGGGTGGCACAGATACGCAGTATTTT. Translation gives CASSFHRGGTDTQYF.

This clonotype was detected a few times. V and J are TRBV5-1 and TRBJ1-6; 7 nucleotides align to TRBD1. The germline V gene encodes CDR1 SGHRS and CDR2 YFSETQ. This CDR3 region has 15 residues. Trimming took 4 bases from V and 7 from J; bases not matched to a gene: 8. CDR3 amino acids: CASSPGQAANSPLHF. The CDR3 DNA is TGCGCCAGCAGCCCTGGACAGGCCGCGAATTCACCCCTCCACTTT.

In this sample, this clonotype turned up many times. The gene calls are TRBV12-3 or TRBV12-4 and TRBJ2-2, with 11 bases matching TRBD2. The CDR3 totals 15 residues. J lost 6 bases, V lost 2 bases, and 2 bases had no gene match. CDR3 region: CASSLLAGGPGELFF. In DNA form, the CDR3 reads TGTGCCAGCAGTTTACTAGCGGGAGGCCCCGGGGAGCTGTTTTTT.

The V gene is TRBV2, the J gene TRBJ2-5, with 7 positions matching TRBD1. The CDR3 is made up of 13 amino acids. Trimming at V came to 6 bases and at J to 5 bases, leaving 6 bases not matched to a gene. Germline assignment: CDR1 SNHLY and CDR2 FYNNEI. The DNA of the CDR3 is TGTGCCAGCAGAGGACAGGCCGGGGAGACCCAGTACTTC. Encoded protein: CASRGQAGETQYF.

The chain uses TRBV29-1 and TRBJ2-5; maybe TRBD2 (6 bases). Germline V gene lookup returns CDR1 SQVTM and CDR2 ANQGSEA. Deletions cut 4 bases from V and 4 bases from J, with 10 bases between. CDR3 length: 12 amino acids. As DNA, the CDR3 is TGCAGCGTTGTCACAGCGGGAGAGACCCAGTACTTC. Residues: CSVVTAGETQYF.

V is TRBV12-3 or TRBV12-4 and J is TRBJ1-1; D is unresolved. This CDR3 contains 12 residues. Trimming took 10 bases from V and 1 from J, leaving 10 bases between them. The CDR3 nucleotides read TGTGCCACCATAAAGGGGAACACTGAAGCTTTCTTT. It is translated as CATIKGNTEAFF.

The chain uses TRBV5-1 and TRBJ1-4; unclear D gene. The V gene lost 2 bases and the J gene lost 0 bases, with 8 bases spanning the gap. CDR3 size: 15 residues. The germline V gene encodes CDR1 SGHRS and CDR2 YFSETQ. This CDR3 reads CASSLRSTTNEKLFF. For the CDR3, the DNA is TGCGCCAGCAGCTTAAGGAGCACAACTAATGAAAAACTGTTTTTT.

This clonotype was seen more than once but under ten times. This chain joins TRBV7-9 and TRBJ1-1; D ambiguous. This CDR3 spans 12 amino acids. CDR1 SEHNR and CDR2 FQNEAQ come from the germline V gene (reference sequence). Trimming cost V 2 bases and J 6 bases, with 7 bases left between them. CDR3 residues: CASSLQNAEAFF. CDR3 DNA: TGTGCCAGCAGCTTACAAAACGCTGAAGCTTTCTTT.